The clone carrying this T cell receptor beta chain was picked up many times. Its antigen is still unknown. This entry comes from a study of T cells after yellow fever vaccination. Study results and caveats: Weaker overall, the secondary response nonetheless peaked faster (day 5 versus 15).

CDR3 length equals 13 residues. The V and J ends lost 0 bases and 10 bases respectively, with 13 bases between them. In germline, CDR1 is SGHKS, CDR2 YYEKEE (reference sequence). Production of TCR cDNA was by 5'RACE template switching, which also added a universal primer site and UMIs. TCRdb reanalysed the 5' RACE reads using MiXCR and keeps one entry per CDR3 protein. The sample carries about 250,000 distinct CDR3 sequences, over 3% recorded once. The receptor comes from a young man who received the YFV17D yellow fever vaccine. Sequences were derived from PBMCs, sampled 15 days after the yellow fever booster vaccination. The chain recombines TRBV5-5 with TRBJ1-1, with D tentatively TRBD1 (6 bases). The CDR3 nucleotides are TGTGCCAGCAGCTTGGACTTCCAGGGGCGAGCTTTCTTT. Protein product: CASSLDFQGRAFF.